The sequence of this T cell receptor (beta chain) was determined in a study of beta chain features in type 1 diabetes. Study outcomes and limitations: VDJ junctions sequenced from type 1 diabetes patients showed fewer insertions and more deletions. Moderate but significant shortening of TCRB CDR3s was recorded in all four CD4+ subsets from Type 1 diabetes patients.

Germline assignment: CDR1 SGHTA and CDR2 FQGNSA. This CDR3 region has 16 residues. Trimming took off 1 base at V and 0 bases at J, with 10 bases between the two ends. This clone has just a few counts. Its matching antigen is unknown. The study reverse transcribed the entire isolated RNA, so it sequenced expressed TCRB transcripts. The average output of naive, central memory and regulatory T cell samples was approximately 3.6 million reads. TCRdb's table, derived via immunoSEQ multiplex PCR, lists solely in-frame clones and lacks some. The data hold about 240,000 clones, with about 15% observed a single time.

The clonotype comes from a man aged 25-40 years with type 1 diabetes. Source material: naive CD4+ T cells from blood. This chain connects TRBV7-2 to TRBJ2-4; D possibly corresponds to TRBD1 (5 bases). This CDR3 reads CASSLVGAVAKNIQYF. The CDR3 bases are TGTGCCAGCAGCTTAGTTGGGGCGGTAGCCAAAAACATTCAGTACTTC.